These T cell receptor beta chains were read from a single sample in a study of blood T cell repertoires in COVID-19. Assay: immunoSEQ multiplex PCR; the TCRdb copy retains only in-frame clones and omits some. Of some 250,000 clones listed, 88% are singletons. The specimen was peripheral blood. The receptors originated from a woman aged 35 to 49 who had recovered from COVID-19. Each CDR3 is given with its conserved first and last residue. D genes are given only for firm matches. Some rows mark clone size as missing; the rest say once, few, many or name a class of expanded clone.

d_call j_call v_call clone_size cdr3_aa cdr3_nt
- TRBJ1-2 TRBV30 - CAWSVGAGYGYTF TGTGCCTGGAGTGTGGGCGCCGGCTATGGCTACACCTTC
- TRBJ1-1 TRBV13 - CASSLGGGAGPTEAFF TGTGCCAGCAGCTTAGGTGGTGGGGCAGGGCCCACTGAAGCTTTCTTT
- TRBJ1-2 TRBV29-1 - CSAQPEGPGYTF TGCAGCGCGCAACCGGAGGGACCCGGCTACACCTTC
- TRBJ1-6 TRBV2 - CASGRGNNSPLHF TGTGCCAGCGGACGGGGTAATAATTCACCCCTCCACTTT
TRBD1 TRBJ1-5 TRBV7-6 - CASSGGQGGQPQHF TGTGCCAGCAGCGGCGGACAGGGAGGACAGCCCCAGCATTTT
- TRBJ2-1 TRBV24-1 - CATSDPGQGHEQFF TGTGCCACCAGTGACCCGGGCCAGGGCCATGAGCAGTTCTTC
- TRBJ2-3 TRBV3-1/TRBV3-2 - CASSQALGREADTQYF TGTGCCAGCAGCCAAGCGCTAGGCAGGGAGGCAGATACGCAGTATTTT
- TRBJ2-1 TRBV5-1 - CASSLRESGEQFF TGCGCCAGCAGCTTGCGGGAGAGCGGTGAGCAGTTCTTC
- TRBJ1-1 TRBV2 - CASSVVGGSEAFF TGTGCCAGCAGTGTGGTAGGGGGTAGTGAAGCTTTCTTT
- TRBJ2-5 TRBV25-1 - CASSVGAYSKETQYF TGTGCCAGCAGTGTTGGGGCCTACAGTAAAGAGACCCAGTACTTC
- TRBJ2-3 TRBV2 - CASSEAGWGHTQYF TGTGCCAGCAGTGAAGCGGGGTGGGGCCATACGCAGTATTTT
TRBD1 TRBJ1-1 TRBV10-3 - CAISESEARDRINTEAFF TGTGCCATCAGTGAGTCGGAAGCTCGGGACAGAATTAACACTGAAGCTTTCTTT
TRBD1 TRBJ2-2 TRBV6-1 - CASSGQGFVDTGELFF TGTGCCAGCAGTGGACAGGGCTTTGTAGACACCGGGGAGCTGTTTTTT
TRBD1 TRBJ2-5 TRBV13 - CASSFPDRGEETQYF TGTGCCAGCAGCTTCCCCGACAGGGGGGAAGAGACCCAGTACTTC
TRBD2 TRBJ2-2 TRBV27 - CASSFRGLADRPGELFF TGTGCCAGCAGTTTCCGGGGACTAGCGGACCGCCCCGGGGAGCTGTTTTTT
TRBD2 TRBJ2-3 TRBV5-1 - CASSWGLAGGDPQYF TGCGCCAGCAGCTGGGGACTAGCGGGAGGCGATCCGCAGTATTTT
- TRBJ1-2 TRBV7-2 - CASSLAPGGPYGYTF TGTGCCAGCAGCTTAGCACCGGGGGGGCCCTATGGCTACACCTTC
TRBD2 TRBJ2-3 TRBV10-3 once CAISGRTSVPDTQYF TGTGCCATCAGTGGTCGGACTAGCGTGCCAGATACGCAGTATTTT
- TRBJ2-2 TRBV5-6 - CASSSSGANTGELFF TGTGCCAGCAGCAGTAGCGGCGCGAACACCGGGGAGCTGTTTTTT
TRBD2 TRBJ2-3 TRBV3-1/TRBV3-2 - CASSQISSGAPVNF TGTGCCAGCAGCCAGATATCTAGCGGGGCCCCAGTGAATTTT
- TRBJ2-6 TRBV5-4 - CASSPGGSSGANVLTF TGTGCCAGCAGCCCGGGGGGCAGCTCTGGGGCCAACGTCCTGACTTTC
- TRBJ1-1 TRBV7-8 - CASSLALSQGAFF TGTGCCAGCAGCTTAGCGCTTTCCCAGGGGGCTTTCTTT
- TRBJ1-2 TRBV6-2/TRBV6-3 once CASSYSMRGNYGYTF TGTGCCAGCAGTTACTCGATGAGGGGGAACTATGGCTACACCTTC
- TRBJ1-1 TRBV21-1 once CASTQRTGRNTEAFF TGTGCCAGCACCCAACGGACAGGTCGGAACACTGAAGCTTTCTTT
- TRBJ2-2 TRBV11-3 once CASSLALAGSAGELFF TGTGCCAGCAGCTTAGCCCTAGCTGGGTCCGCCGGGGAGCTGTTTTTT
TRBD2 TRBJ2-2 TRBV3-1/TRBV3-2 - CASSHSSGYGELFF TGTGCCAGCAGCCACTCTAGCGGGTACGGGGAGCTGTTTTTT
- TRBJ2-5 TRBV6-2/TRBV6-3 - CASSYSGQGGETQYF TGTGCCAGCAGTTACTCGGGGCAGGGAGGAGAGACCCAGTACTTC
- TRBJ1-3 TRBV7-6 - CASSLEFRGSGNTIYF TGTGCCAGCAGCTTAGAATTCAGGGGAAGTGGAAACACCATATATTTT
TRBD2 TRBJ2-7 TRBV6-5 - CASSSGRTGEQYF TGTGCCAGCAGTAGCGGGAGGACGGGTGAGCAGTACTTC
- TRBJ1-5 TRBV27 - CASSWGVNQPQHF TGTGCCAGCAGTTGGGGGGTAAATCAGCCCCAGCATTTT
- TRBJ2-7 TRBV6-6 - CASSRGRDRWVYEQYF TGTGCCAGCAGCCGCGGCCGAGACAGGTGGGTCTACGAGCAGTACTTC
TRBD2 TRBJ2-7 TRBV7-2 - CASSLGGPSGTYEQYF TGTGCCAGCAGCTTAGGGGGCCCTAGCGGAACCTACGAGCAGTACTTC
- TRBJ2-6 TRBV4-1 - CASRGASGANVLTF TGCGCCAGCAGGGGGGCCTCCGGGGCCAACGTCCTGACTTTC
- TRBJ1-1 TRBV19 - CASSIDRWNTEAFF TGTGCCAGTAGTATAGATCGGTGGAACACTGAAGCTTTCTTT
TRBD2 TRBJ2-3 TRBV7-9 - CASSLGTSGRAETDTQYF TGTGCCAGCAGCCTCGGGACTAGCGGGAGGGCCGAAACAGATACGCAGTATTTT
- TRBJ1-4 TRBV28 - CASRAGLGGEKLFF TGTGCCAGCAGGGCGGGGCTGGGGGGTGAAAAACTGTTTTTT
- TRBJ1-1 TRBV5-4 once CASSMGGGDTEAFF TGTGCCAGCAGTATGGGAGGGGGGGACACTGAAGCTTTCTTT
- TRBJ2-1 TRBV12-3/TRBV12-4 - CVQGSYNEQFF TGTGTGCAGGGATCCTACAATGAGCAGTTCTTC
- TRBJ2-1 TRBV10-3 - CAISVGSSYNEQFF TGTGCCATCAGTGTGGGCAGCTCCTACAATGAGCAGTTCTTC
- TRBJ1-4 TRBV24-1 - CATSDPSPGRIEKLFF TGTGCCACCAGTGACCCTTCCCCGGGGAGAATCGAAAAACTGTTTTTT
- TRBJ2-7 TRBV19 - CASSIGRAYEQYF TGTGCCAGTAGTATCGGGCGGGCCTACGAGCAGTACTTC
- TRBJ1-3 TRBV5-1 - CASAETTGNTIYF TGCGCCAGCGCAGAGACTACTGGAAACACCATATATTTT